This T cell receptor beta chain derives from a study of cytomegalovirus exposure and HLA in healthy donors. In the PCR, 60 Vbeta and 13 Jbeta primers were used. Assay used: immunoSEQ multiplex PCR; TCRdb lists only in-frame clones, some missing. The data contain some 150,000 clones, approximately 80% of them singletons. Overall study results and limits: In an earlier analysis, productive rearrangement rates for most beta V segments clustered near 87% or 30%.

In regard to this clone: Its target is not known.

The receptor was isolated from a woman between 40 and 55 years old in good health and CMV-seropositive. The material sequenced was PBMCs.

The CDR3 DNA sequence: TGTGCCAGCAGCTTGGGACAAGCGGACACTGAAGCTTTCTTT. It codes for CASSLGQADTEAFF. The chain carries TRBV7-9 and TRBJ1-1, with D possibly being TRBD1 (6 bases). Trimming shortened V by 3 bases and J by 3 bases, and 11 bases separated the two germline ends. Germline V gives CDR1 SEHNR, CDR2 FQNEAQ (reference sequence). The CDR3 sequence is 14 residues long.